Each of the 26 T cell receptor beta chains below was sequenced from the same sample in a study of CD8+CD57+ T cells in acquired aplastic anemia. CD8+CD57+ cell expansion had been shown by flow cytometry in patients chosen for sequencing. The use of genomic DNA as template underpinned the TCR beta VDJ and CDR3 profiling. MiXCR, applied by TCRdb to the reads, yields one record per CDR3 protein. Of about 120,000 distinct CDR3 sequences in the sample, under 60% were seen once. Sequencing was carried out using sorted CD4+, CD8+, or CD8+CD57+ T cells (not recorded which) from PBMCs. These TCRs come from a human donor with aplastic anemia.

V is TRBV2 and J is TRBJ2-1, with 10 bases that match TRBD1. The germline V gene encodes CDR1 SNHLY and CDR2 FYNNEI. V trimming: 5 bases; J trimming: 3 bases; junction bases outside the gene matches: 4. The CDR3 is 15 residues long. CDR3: CASSTGQGSYNEQFF. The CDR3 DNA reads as TGTGCCAGCAGTACGGGACAGGGGAGCTACAATGAGCAGTTCTTC.

CDR3 in DNA: TGTGCCAGCAGCTTGGACAGGGGCTCTGGAAACACCATATATTTT. Its protein product is CASSLDRGSGNTIYF. The J gene is TRBJ1-3, the V gene TRBV7-2; 9 positions agree with TRBD1. CDR3 length equals 15 residues. The germline CDR1 and CDR2 sequences are SGHTA and FQGNSA. With 3 bases clipped from V and 0 bases from J, the junction kept 0 bases outside the gene matches. The full variable domain, completed using reference TRBV7-2 and TRBJ1-3, is GAGVSQSPSNKVTEKGKDVELRCDPISGHTALYWYRQSLGQGLEFLIYFQGNSAPDKSGLPSDRFSAERTGGSVSTLTIQRTQQEDSAVYLCASSLDRGSGNTIYFGEGSWLTVV.

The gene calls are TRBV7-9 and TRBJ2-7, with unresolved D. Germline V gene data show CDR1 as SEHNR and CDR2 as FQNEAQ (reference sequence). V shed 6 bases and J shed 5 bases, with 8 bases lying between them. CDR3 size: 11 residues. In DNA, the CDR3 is TGTGCCAGCAGTTTCCGCGACGAGCAGTACTTC. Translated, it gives CASSFRDEQYF.

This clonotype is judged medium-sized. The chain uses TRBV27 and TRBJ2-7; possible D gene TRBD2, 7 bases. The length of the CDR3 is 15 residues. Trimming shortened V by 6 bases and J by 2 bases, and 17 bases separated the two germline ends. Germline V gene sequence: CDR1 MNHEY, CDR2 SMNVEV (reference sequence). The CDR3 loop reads CASRARGGGTYEQYF. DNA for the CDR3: TGTGCCAGCAGAGCTCGTGGGGGGGGCACCTACGAGCAGTACTTC.

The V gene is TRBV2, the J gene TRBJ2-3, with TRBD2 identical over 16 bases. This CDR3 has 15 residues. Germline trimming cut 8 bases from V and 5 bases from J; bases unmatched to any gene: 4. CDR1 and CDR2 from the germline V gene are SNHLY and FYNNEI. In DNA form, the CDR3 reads TGTGCCAGCGGGGGGACTAGCGGGGGGGGAGATACGCAGTATTTT. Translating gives CASGGTSGGGDTQYF.

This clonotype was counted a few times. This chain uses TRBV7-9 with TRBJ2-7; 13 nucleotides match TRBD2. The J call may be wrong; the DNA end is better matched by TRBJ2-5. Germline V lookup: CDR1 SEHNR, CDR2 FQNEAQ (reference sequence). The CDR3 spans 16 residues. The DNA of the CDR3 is TGTGCCAGCAGCTCGAGACTAGCGGGAGGAGCAGAGACCCAGTACTTC. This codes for CASSSRLAGGAETQYF.

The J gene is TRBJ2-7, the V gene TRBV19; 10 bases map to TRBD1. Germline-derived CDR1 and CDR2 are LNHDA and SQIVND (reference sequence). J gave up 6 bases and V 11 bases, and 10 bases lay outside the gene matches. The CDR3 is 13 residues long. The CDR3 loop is CASSPWTGGEQYF. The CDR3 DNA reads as TGTGCCTCTTCACCGTGGACAGGGGGCGAGCAGTACTTC.

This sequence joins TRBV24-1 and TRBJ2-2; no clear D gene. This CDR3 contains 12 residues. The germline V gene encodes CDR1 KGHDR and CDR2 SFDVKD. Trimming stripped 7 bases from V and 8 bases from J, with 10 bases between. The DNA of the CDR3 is TGTGCCACCAGGGATATAAGGGGGGAGCTGTTTTTT. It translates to CATRDIRGELFF.

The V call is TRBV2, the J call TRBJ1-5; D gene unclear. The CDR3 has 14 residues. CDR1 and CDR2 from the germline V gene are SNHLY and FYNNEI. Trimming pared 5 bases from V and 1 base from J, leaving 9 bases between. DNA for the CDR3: TGTGCCAGCAGTCGAGGTCCCAGCAATCAGCCCCAGCATTTT. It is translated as CASSRGPSNQPQHF.

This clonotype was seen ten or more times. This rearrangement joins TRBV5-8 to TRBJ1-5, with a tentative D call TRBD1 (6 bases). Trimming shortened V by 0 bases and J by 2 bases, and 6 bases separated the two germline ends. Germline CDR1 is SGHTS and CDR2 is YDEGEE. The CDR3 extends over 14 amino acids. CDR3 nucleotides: TGTGCCAGCAGCTTGGACAGGGGCAATCAGCCCCAGCATTTT. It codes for CASSLDRGNQPQHF.

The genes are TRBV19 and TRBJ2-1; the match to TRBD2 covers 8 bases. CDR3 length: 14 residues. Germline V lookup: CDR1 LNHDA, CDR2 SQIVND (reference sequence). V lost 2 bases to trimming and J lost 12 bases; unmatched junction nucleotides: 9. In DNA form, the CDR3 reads TGTGCCAGTAGTATACCAAGGACTAGCTTGGGGCAGTTCTTC. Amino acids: CASSIPRTSLGQFF.

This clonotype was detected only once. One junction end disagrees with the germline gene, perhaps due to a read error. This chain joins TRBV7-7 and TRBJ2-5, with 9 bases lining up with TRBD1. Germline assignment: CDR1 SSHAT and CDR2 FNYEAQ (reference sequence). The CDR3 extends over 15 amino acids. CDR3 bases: TGTGCTAGCAGCTCCGTACAGGGGGCTCAAGAGACCCAGTACTTC. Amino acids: CASSSVQGAQETQYF.

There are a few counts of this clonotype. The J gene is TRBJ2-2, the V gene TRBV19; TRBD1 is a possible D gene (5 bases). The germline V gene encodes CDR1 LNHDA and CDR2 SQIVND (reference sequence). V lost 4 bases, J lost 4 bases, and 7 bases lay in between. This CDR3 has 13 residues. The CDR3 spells CASSNQGTGELFF. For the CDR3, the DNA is TGTGCCAGTAGTAATCAGGGCACCGGGGAGCTGTTTTTT.

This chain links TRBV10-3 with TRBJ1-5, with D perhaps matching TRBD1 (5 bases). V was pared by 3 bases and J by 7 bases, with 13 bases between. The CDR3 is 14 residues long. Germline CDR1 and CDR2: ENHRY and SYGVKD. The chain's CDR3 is CAISDRGVGQPQHF. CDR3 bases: TGTGCCATCAGTGACAGAGGGGTAGGACAGCCCCAGCATTTT.

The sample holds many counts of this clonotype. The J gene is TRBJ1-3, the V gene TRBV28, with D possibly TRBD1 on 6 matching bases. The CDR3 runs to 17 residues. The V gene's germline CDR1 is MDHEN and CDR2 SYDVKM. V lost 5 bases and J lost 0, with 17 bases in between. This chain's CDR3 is CASSPTLTGPSGNTIYF. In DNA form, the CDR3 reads TGTGCCAGCAGTCCGACCCTGACAGGTCCCTCTGGAAACACCATATATTTT.

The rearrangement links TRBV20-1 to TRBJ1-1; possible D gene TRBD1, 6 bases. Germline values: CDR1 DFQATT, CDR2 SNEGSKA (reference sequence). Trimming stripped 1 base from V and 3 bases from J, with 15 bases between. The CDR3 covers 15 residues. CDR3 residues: CSARGQGLGYTEAFF. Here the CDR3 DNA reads TGCAGTGCTAGAGGTCAGGGGCTTGGGTACACTGAAGCTTTCTTT.

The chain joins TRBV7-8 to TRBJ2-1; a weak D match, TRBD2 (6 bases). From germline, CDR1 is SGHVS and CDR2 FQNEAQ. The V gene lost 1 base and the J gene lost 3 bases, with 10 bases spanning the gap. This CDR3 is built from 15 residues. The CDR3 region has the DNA TGTGCCAGCAGCTTAGTGAGTAGCGGCTACAATGAGCAGTTCTTC. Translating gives CASSLVSSGYNEQFF.

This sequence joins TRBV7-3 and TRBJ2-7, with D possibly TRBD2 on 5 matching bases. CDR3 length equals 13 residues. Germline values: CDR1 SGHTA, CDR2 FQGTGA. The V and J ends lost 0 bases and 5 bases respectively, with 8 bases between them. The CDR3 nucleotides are TGTGCCAGCAGCTTAACCCGGGATGACGAGCAGTACTTC. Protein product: CASSLTRDDEQYF.

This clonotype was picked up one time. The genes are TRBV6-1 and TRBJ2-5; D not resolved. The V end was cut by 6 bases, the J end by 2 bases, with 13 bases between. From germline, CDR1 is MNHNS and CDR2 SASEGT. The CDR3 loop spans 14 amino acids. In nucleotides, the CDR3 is TGTGCCAGCAGCTTGGTTTGGGGACAAGAGACCCAGTACTTC. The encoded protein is CASSLVWGQETQYF.

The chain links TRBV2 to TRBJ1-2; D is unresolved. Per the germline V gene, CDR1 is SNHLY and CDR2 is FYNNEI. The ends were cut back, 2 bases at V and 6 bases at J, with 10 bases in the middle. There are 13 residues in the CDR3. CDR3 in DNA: TGTGCCAGCAGTGAACGGCGGGGAAATGGCTACACCTTC. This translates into CASSERRGNGYTF.

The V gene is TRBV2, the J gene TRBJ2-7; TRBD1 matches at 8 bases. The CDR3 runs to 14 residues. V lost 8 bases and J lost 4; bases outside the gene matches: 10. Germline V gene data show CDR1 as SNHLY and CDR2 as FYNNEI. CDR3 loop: CASGDGDRTYEQYF. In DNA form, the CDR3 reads TGTGCCAGCGGGGACGGGGACAGGACGTACGAGCAGTACTTC.

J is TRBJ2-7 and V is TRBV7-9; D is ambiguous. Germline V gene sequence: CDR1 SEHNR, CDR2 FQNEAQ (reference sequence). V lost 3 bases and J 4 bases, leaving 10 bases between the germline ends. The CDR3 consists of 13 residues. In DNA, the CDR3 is TGTGCCAGCAGCTTTGCAGGAACTTACGAGCAGTACTTC. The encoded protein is CASSFAGTYEQYF.

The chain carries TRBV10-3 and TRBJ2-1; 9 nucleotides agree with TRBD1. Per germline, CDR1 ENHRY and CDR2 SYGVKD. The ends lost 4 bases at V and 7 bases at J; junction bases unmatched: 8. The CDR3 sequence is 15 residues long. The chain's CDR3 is CAISGGQGWFNEQFF. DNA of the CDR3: TGTGCCATCAGTGGGGGACAGGGCTGGTTTAATGAGCAGTTCTTC.

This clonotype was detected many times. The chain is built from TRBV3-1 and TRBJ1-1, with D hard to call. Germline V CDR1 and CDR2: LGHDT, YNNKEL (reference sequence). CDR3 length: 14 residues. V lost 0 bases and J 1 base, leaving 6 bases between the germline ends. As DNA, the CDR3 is TGTGCCAGCAGCCAAGATTGGGCGAACACTGAAGCTTTCTTT. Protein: CASSQDWANTEAFF.

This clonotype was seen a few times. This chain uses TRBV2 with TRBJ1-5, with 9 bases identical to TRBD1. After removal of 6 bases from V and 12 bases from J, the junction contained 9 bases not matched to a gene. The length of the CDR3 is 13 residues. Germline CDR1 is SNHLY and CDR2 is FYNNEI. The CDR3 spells CASRSGTGWGQHF. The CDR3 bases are TGTGCCAGCAGGTCGGGGACAGGGTGGGGCCAGCATTTT.

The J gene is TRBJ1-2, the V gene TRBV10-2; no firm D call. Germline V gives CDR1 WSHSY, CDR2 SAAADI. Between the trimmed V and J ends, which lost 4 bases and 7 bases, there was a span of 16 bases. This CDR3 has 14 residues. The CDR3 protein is CASSGEQRVGGYTF. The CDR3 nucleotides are TGCGCCAGCAGTGGGGAACAGCGGGTTGGTGGCTACACCTTC.